This TCR beta chain was identified in a study of long-term antiretroviral therapy in people with HIV. Survey level was the resolution at which the v3.0 immunoSEQ assay ran. TCRdb's table, derived via immunoSEQ multiplex PCR, lists solely in-frame clones and lacks some. The table includes 20,000 to 25,000 clones, less than 85% detected once. The content of samples before DNA extraction was roughly 1-10 million cryopreserved PBMC. This CDR3 region has 12 residues. Germline CDR1 and CDR2: WSHSY and SAAADI. J gave up 3 bases and V 11 bases, and 4 bases lay outside the gene matches. The sequenced sample was unsorted PBMCs, obtained less than 1.8 years before starting antiretroviral therapy. The genes are TRBV10-2 and TRBJ1-1; 9 bases are a match to TRBD1. The TCR sequence derives from a woman aged 40 to 50 with HIV. The CDR3 coding sequence is TGCGCCTGCCGGGACAGGGACACTGAAGCTTTCTTT. Its translation is CACRDRDTEAFF.